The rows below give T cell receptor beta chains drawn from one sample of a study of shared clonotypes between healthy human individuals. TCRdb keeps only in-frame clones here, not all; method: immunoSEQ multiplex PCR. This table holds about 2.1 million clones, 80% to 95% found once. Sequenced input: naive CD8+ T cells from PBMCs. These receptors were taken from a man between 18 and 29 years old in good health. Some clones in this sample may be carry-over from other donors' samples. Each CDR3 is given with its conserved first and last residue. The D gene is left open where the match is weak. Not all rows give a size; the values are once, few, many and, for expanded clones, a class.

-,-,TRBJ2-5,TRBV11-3,TGTGCCAGCAGCTTAAGGACGGAACAAGAGACCCAGTACTTC,CASSLRTEQETQYF
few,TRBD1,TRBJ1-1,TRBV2,TGTGCCAGAGGCGGACAGGGGGACACTGAAGCTTTCTTT,CARGGQGDTEAFF
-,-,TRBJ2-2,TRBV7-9,TGTGCCAGCAGCGATACCAGGGGCGTCGGGGAGCTGTTTTTT,CASSDTRGVGELFF
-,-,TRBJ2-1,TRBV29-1,TGCAGCGTCCTCCTTATCTTTCGCTCCTACAATGAGCAGTTCTTC,CSVLLIFRSYNEQFF
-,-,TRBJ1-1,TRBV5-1,TGCGCCAGCAGCTTGGAGGGGGGCTTTAGCACTGAAGCTTTCTTT,CASSLEGGFSTEAFF
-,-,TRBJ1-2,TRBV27,TGTGCCAGCCGATCTTGGGATGGCTACACCTTC,CASRSWDGYTF
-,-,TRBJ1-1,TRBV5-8,TGTGCCAGCAGCGTCCGGGTCCTAGTTTTGAACACTGAAGCTTTCTTT,CASSVRVLVLNTEAFF
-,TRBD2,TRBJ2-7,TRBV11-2,TGTGCCAGCAGCCCCTGGACTAGCGGGCTCTACGAGCAGTACTTC,CASSPWTSGLYEQYF
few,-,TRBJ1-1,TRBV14,TGTGCCAGCAGCCAAGATCGTGGGACCAAAGCTTTCTTT,CASSQDRGTKAFF
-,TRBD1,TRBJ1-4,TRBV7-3,TGTGCCAGCAGCCCGGGACAGCCCACTAATGAAAAACTGTTTTTT,CASSPGQPTNEKLFF
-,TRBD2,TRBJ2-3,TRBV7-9,TGTGCCAGCAGCTTAGTAATAGCGGGAGTAATCACAGATACGCAGTATTTT,CASSLVIAGVITDTQYF
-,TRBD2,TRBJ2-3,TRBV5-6,TGTGCCAGCAGCTCTGAGGCTAGCGGGAGCACAGATACGCAGTATTTT,CASSSEASGSTDTQYF
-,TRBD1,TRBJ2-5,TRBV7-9,TGTGCCAGCAGCAACCCCGACAGGGCTAAAGAGACCCAGTACTTC,CASSNPDRAKETQYF
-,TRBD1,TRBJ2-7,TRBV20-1,TGCAGTGCCTCGACAGGGCCCCTGGGGTACTTC,CSASTGPLGYF
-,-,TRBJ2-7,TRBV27,TGTGCCAGCAGAGGCCGGGACACCATCTACGAGCAGTACTTC,CASRGRDTIYEQYF
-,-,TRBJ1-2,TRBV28,TGTGCCAGCAACAGAGACCCAAGGCGGACGTCTGGCTACACCTTC,CASNRDPRRTSGYTF
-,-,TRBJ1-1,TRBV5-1,TGCGCCAGCAGCTTGGTCCCGAACACTGAAGCTTTCTTT,CASSLVPNTEAFF
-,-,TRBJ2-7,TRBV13,TGTGCCAGCAGCCTTGAACTGGAGCAGTACTTC,CASSLELEQYF
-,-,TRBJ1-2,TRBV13,TGTGCCAGCAGCTCGGGATCTCTCCCTCCAGGTGGCTACACCTTC,CASSSGSLPPGGYTF
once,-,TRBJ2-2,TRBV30,TGTGCCTGGAGTGTAAGTGACACCGGGGAGCTGTTTTTT,CAWSVSDTGELFF
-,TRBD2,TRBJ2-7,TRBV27,TGTGCCAGCAGTTTACGGACTAGGTTCTACGAGCAGTACTTC,CASSLRTRFYEQYF
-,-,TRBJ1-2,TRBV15,TGTGCCACCAGCACGACATTATCTGGCTACACCTTC,CATSTTLSGYTF
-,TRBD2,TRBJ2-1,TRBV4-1,TGCGCCAGCAGCCAAGATCGGGTTAGCGGGAGGGCGAGCTCCTACAATGAGCAGTTCTTC,CASSQDRVSGRASSYNEQFF
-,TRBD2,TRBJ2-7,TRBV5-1,TGCGCCAGCAGCTTGGGACAAAAGGGACTAGCGGGAGGGCACTCCTACGAGCAGTACTTC,CASSLGQKGLAGGHSYEQYF
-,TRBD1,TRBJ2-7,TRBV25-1,TGTGCCAGCAGTGAATTATTGTTTGGAGACAGGGCCGAGCAGTACTTC,CASSELLFGDRAEQYF
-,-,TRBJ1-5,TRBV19,TGTGCCAGTAGTGCCCGGGACATTTTTCTCTTCCCTCAGCCCCAGCATTTT,CASSARDIFLFPQPQHF
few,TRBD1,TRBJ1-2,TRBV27,TGTGCCAGCCGAGGACAGGGACGGCATGGCTACACCTTC,CASRGQGRHGYTF
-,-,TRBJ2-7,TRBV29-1,TGCAGCGTTGAAGATGTCGACGAGCAGTACTTC,CSVEDVDEQYF
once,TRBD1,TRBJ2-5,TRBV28,TGTGCCAGCAGTTTAACGCGACAGGGAAAAGAGACCCAGTACTTC,CASSLTRQGKETQYF
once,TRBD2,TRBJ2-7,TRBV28,TGTGCCAGCAGTTTTCCCGGGAGGGCTCAAGAGCAGTACTTC,CASSFPGRAQEQYF
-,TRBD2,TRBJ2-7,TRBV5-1,TGCGCCAGCAGCTTGGCCGGCGGGAGAGGCTACGAGCAGTACTTC,CASSLAGGRGYEQYF
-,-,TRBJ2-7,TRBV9,TGTGCCAGCAGCGTAGGTGAAGGGCCAACCTTCGGGGAGCAGTACTTC,CASSVGEGPTFGEQYF
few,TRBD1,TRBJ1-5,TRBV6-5,TGTGCCAGCAGCGACAGGGTGGGACAGCCCCAGCATTTT,CASSDRVGQPQHF
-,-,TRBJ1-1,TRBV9,TGTGCCAGCAGCTCCGGACGGAAGAACACTGAAGCTTTCTTT,CASSSGRKNTEAFF
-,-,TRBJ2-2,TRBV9,TGTGCCAGCAGCACACTTAGCGTCGGTGGTACCGGGGAGCTGTTTTTT,CASSTLSVGGTGELFF
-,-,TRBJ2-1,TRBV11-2,TGTGCCAGCACCCCCAAGGGAGGGGGCGCGAAGGGGTTCTACAATGAGCAGTTCTTC,CASTPKGGGAKGFYNEQFF
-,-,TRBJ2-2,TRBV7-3,TGTGCCAGCAGCTTAATTGACCCCCCGAGAGGGGAGCTGTTTTTT,CASSLIDPPRGELFF
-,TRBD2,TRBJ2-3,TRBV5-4,TGTGCCAGCAGCTTACTAGCGGGGTTCACAGATACGCAGTATTTT,CASSLLAGFTDTQYF
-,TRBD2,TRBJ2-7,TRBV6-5,TGTGCCAGCAGTTTCTACGGGGCTAGCGGCTACGAGCAGTACTTC,CASSFYGASGYEQYF
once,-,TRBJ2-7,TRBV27,TGTGCCAGCAGTTTAAGGGGTGGGAACCCCTACGAGCAGTACTTC,CASSLRGGNPYEQYF
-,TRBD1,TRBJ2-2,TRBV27,TGTGCCAGCAGTGTGACAGGGGGCTTTGGGGAGCTGTTTTTT,CASSVTGGFGELFF
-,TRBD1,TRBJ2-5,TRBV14,TGTGCCAGCAGCCAAGTGGGGACAGGGAAGACCCAGTACTTC,CASSQVGTGKTQYF
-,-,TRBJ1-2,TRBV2,TGTGCCAGCGACCCGGACACGTCCGGGACTAACTATGGCTACACCTTC,CASDPDTSGTNYGYTF
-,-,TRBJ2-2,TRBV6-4,TGTGCCAGCAGTGAAGCAATGGGGACCGGGGAGCTGTTTTTT,CASSEAMGTGELFF
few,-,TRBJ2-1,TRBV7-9,TGTGCCAGCAGCTTCCCCGCCAATGAGCAGTTCTTC,CASSFPANEQFF
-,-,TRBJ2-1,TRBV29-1,TGCAGCGTTTATGGCGCCCACGGGCACTACTACAATGAGCAGTTCTTC,CSVYGAHGHYYNEQFF
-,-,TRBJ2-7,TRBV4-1,TGCGCCAGCAGCCAAGAAGGTAGGGTCGAGCAGTACTTC,CASSQEGRVEQYF
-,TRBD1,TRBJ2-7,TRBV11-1,TGTGCCAGCAGCCTAAGGACAGGGAGCTACGAGCAGTACTTC,CASSLRTGSYEQYF
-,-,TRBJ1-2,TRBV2,TGTGCCAGCGCCTTCGGCGAGAACTATGGCTACACCTTC,CASAFGENYGYTF
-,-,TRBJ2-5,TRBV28,TGTGCCAGCAGTTCTTCCGAGGGGCCAGAGACCCAGTACTTC,CASSSSEGPETQYF
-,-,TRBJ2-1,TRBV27,TGTGCCAGCAGTTTCCCCGAGCAGTTCTTC,CASSFPEQFF
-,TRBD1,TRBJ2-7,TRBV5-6,TGTGCCAGCAGCTTTATCAGGGGGAACTACGAGCAGTACTTC,CASSFIRGNYEQYF
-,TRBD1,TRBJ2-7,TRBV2,TGTGCCAGCAGTGAAGGGTGGGGGACAGGGGACGAGCAGTACTTC,CASSEGWGTGDEQYF
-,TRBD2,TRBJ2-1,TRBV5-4,TGTGCCAGCAGCTTGAGGTTGGGACTAGCGGATCACAATGAGCAGTTCTTC,CASSLRLGLADHNEQFF
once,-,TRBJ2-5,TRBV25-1,TGTGCCAGCAGTGAATTAGGTGTCCAAGAGACCCAGTACTTC,CASSELGVQETQYF
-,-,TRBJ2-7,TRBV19,TGTGCCAGTAGTATAGATCTTGAGTGGGCGACCTACGAGCAGTACTTC,CASSIDLEWATYEQYF
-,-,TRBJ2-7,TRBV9,TGTGCCAGCAGCGGGAGGGGAGAGAGGACCTACGAGCAGTACTTC,CASSGRGERTYEQYF
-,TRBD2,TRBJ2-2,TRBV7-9,TGTGCCAGCAGCTCGAAACTAGCGTCCACCGGGGAGCTGTTTTTT,CASSSKLASTGELFF
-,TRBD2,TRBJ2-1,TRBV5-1,TGCGCCAGCAGCTTGACTAGCGTGGGGATGGTTGAGCAGTTCTTC,CASSLTSVGMVEQFF
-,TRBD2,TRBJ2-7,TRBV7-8,TGTGCCAGCAGCTTGACTAGCGGGGCGTCCTACGAGCAGTACTTC,CASSLTSGASYEQYF